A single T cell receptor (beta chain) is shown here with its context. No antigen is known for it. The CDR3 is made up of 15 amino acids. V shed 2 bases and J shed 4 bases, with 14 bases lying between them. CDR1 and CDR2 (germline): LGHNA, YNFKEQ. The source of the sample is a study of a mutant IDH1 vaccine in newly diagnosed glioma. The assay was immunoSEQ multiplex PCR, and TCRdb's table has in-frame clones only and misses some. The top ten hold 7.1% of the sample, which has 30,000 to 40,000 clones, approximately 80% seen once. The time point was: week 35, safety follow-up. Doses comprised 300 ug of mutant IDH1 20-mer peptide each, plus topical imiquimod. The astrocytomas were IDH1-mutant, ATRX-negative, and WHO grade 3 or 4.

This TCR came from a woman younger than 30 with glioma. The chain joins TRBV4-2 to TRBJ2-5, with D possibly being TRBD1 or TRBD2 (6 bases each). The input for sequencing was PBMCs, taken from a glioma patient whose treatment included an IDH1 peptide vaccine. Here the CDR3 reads CASSQLIKGGETQYF. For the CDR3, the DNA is TGTGCCAGCAGCCAACTAATCAAGGGGGGAGAGACCCAGTACTTC.